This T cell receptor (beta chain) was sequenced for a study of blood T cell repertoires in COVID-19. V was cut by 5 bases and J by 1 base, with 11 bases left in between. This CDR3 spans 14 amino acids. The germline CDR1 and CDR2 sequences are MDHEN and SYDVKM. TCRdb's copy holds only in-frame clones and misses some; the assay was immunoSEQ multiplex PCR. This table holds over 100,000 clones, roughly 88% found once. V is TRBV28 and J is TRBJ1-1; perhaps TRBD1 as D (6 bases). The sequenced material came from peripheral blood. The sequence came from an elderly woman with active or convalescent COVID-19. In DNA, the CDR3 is TGTGCCAGCAGTACCGGACAGCCGAACACTGAAGCTTTCTTT. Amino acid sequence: CASSTGQPNTEAFF.